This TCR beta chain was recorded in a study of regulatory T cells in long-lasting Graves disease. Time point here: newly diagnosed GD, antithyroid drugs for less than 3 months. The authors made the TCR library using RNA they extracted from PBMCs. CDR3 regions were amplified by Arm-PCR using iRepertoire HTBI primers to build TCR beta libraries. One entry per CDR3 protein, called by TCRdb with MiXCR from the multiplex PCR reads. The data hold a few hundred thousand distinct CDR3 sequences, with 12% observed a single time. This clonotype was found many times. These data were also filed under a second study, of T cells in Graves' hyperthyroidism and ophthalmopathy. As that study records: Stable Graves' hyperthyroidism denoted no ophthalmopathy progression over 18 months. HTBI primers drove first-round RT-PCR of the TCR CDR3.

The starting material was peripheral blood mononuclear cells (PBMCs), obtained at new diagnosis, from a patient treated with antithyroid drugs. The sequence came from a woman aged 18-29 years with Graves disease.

In DNA, the CDR3 is TGTGCCAGCACCACGGGGGTGGGGAGCGAGCAGTACTTC. Translation gives CASTTGVGSEQYF. V usage is TRBV6-1 and J usage is TRBJ2-7, with D maybe TRBD2 (6 bases). The germline CDR1 and CDR2 sequences are MNHNS and SASEGT. Trimming removed 7 bases at V and 6 bases at J, with 16 bases between. This CDR3 is 13 amino acids long.